A selection of T cell receptor beta chains follows, all from one sample in a study of cytomegalovirus exposure and HLA in healthy donors. Assay: immunoSEQ multiplex PCR; the TCRdb copy retains only in-frame clones and omits some. Seen here are about 160,000 clones, more than 70% observed once, and the top ten hold around 0.93%. Material for sequencing was PBMCs. All receptors derive from a man aged 25-45 years in good health and CMV-seronegative. Both conserved end residues are part of each CDR3.

v_call: TRBV7-9
cdr3_length: 15
j_call: TRBJ2-7
cdr3_aa: CASSLGTGAEHEQYF

v_call: TRBV7-9
cdr3_length: 16
j_call: TRBJ2-3
cdr3_aa: CASSVNLAGAQDTQYF

v_call: TRBV30
cdr3_length: 11
j_call: TRBJ2-7
cdr3_aa: CAWSFGYEQYF

v_call: TRBV13
cdr3_length: 17
j_call: TRBJ2-3
cdr3_aa: CASSLRLAGGYTDTQYF

v_call: TRBV15
cdr3_length: 14
j_call: TRBJ2-1
cdr3_aa: CATSRGGPNNEQFF

v_call: TRBV7-9
cdr3_length: 13
j_call: TRBJ1-2
cdr3_aa: CASSSGGWGGYTF

v_call: TRBV19
cdr3_length: 16
j_call: TRBJ2-1
cdr3_aa: CASSMIAGGLRNEQFF

v_call: TRBV27
cdr3_length: 14
j_call: TRBJ1-2
cdr3_aa: CASSLSSPRDGYTF

v_call: TRBV19
cdr3_length: 14
j_call: TRBJ1-3
cdr3_aa: CASRGTGMLNTIYF

v_call: TRBV5-1
cdr3_length: 15
j_call: .
cdr3_aa: CASSSTQDPLYEQYF

v_call: TRBV29-1
cdr3_length: 16
j_call: TRBJ2-2
cdr3_aa: CSVEGLAGVYTGELFF

v_call: TRBV7-2
cdr3_length: 17
j_call: TRBJ2-1
cdr3_aa: CASSLSGSAVTYNEQFF

v_call: TRBV5-1
cdr3_length: 15
j_call: TRBJ2-7
cdr3_aa: CASSLVPSGSSEQYF

v_call: TRBV4-2
cdr3_length: 14
j_call: TRBJ1-4
cdr3_aa: CASSQDSLVEKLFF

v_call: TRBV30
cdr3_length: 14
j_call: TRBJ1-1
cdr3_aa: CAWSVIGRYTEAFF

v_call: TRBV5-4
cdr3_length: 13
j_call: TRBJ1-1
cdr3_aa: CASSAVGSTEAFF

v_call: TRBV7-2
cdr3_length: 14
j_call: TRBJ2-5
cdr3_aa: CASSRRSLQETQYF

v_call: TRBV5-1
cdr3_length: 13
j_call: TRBJ1-1
cdr3_aa: CASSLDRVGEAFF

v_call: TRBV12-5
cdr3_length: 14
j_call: TRBJ1-2
cdr3_aa: CASGLAGANYGYTF

v_call: TRBV30
cdr3_length: 13
j_call: TRBJ1-5
cdr3_aa: CAWSGDSSSPQHF

v_call: TRBV6-1
cdr3_length: 13
j_call: TRBJ2-7
cdr3_aa: CASSGQGIYEQYF

v_call: TRBV2
cdr3_length: 13
j_call: TRBJ2-2
cdr3_aa: CASNQDRNGELFF

v_call: TRBV19
cdr3_length: 15
j_call: TRBJ1-6
cdr3_aa: CASRGADRGRSPLHF

v_call: TRBV5-1
cdr3_length: 14
j_call: TRBJ2-7
cdr3_aa: CASSRDTGSYEQYF

v_call: TRBV5-1
cdr3_length: 14
j_call: TRBJ2-7
cdr3_aa: CASSLVAGAYEQYF

v_call: TRBV2
cdr3_length: 15
j_call: TRBJ2-3
cdr3_aa: CASSDGDRYTDTQYF

v_call: TRBV5-6
cdr3_length: 15
j_call: TRBJ2-1
cdr3_aa: CASSYYRGVYNEQFF

v_call: TRBV5-1
cdr3_length: 15
j_call: TRBJ2-7
cdr3_aa: CASSHSGTGANEQYF

v_call: TRBV6-1
cdr3_length: 11
j_call: TRBJ1-6
cdr3_aa: CASGGDSPLHF

v_call: TRBV28
cdr3_length: 15
j_call: TRBJ2-7
cdr3_aa: CASSLVRQPIYEQYF

v_call: TRBV18
cdr3_length: 16
j_call: TRBJ2-2
cdr3_aa: CASSPPGGGDTGELFF

v_call: TRBV6-5
cdr3_length: 13
j_call: TRBJ1-1
cdr3_aa: CASYPSGTTEAFF

v_call: TRBV5-8
cdr3_length: 15
j_call: TRBJ1-1
cdr3_aa: CASSLEGVGNTEAFF

v_call: TRBV2
cdr3_length: 13
j_call: TRBJ1-5
cdr3_aa: CASSEGRGQPQHF

v_call: TRBV29-1
cdr3_length: 13
j_call: TRBJ1-1
cdr3_aa: CSAAGTTNTEAFF

v_call: TRBV18
cdr3_length: 14
j_call: TRBJ2-7
cdr3_aa: CASSPTGQTYEQYF

v_call: TRBV29-1
cdr3_length: 12
j_call: TRBJ2-5
cdr3_aa: CSVDEGVETQYF

v_call: TRBV6-1
cdr3_length: 15
j_call: TRBJ1-1
cdr3_aa: CASSATGGDLTEAFF

v_call: TRBV18
cdr3_length: 14
j_call: TRBJ2-5
cdr3_aa: CASSPDRVQETQYF

v_call: TRBV5-1
cdr3_length: 15
j_call: TRBJ2-5
cdr3_aa: CASSLATGGWETQYF

v_call: TRBV9
cdr3_length: 13
j_call: TRBJ2-5
cdr3_aa: CASSAGLQETQYF